What follows describes a single T cell receptor (beta chain). Antigen unknown. The CDR3 length is 15 residues. CDR1 is SNHLY and CDR2 is FYNNEI in the germline V gene. After removal of 6 bases from V and 1 base from J, the junction contained 4 bases not matched to a gene. In every patient, relapse followed autologous stem cell transplantation, while exposure to brentuximab vedotin differed. TCRdb's copy holds only in-frame clones and misses some; the assay was immunoSEQ multiplex PCR. The data contain 80,000 to 100,000 clones, 80% to 90% of them seen just once; the ten biggest clones take up about 16%. The data were obtained in a study of PD-1 blockade in classical Hodgkin lymphoma. Study summary: Administration of nivolumab to patients was at 3 mg/kg intravenously every 2 weeks. Regarding the study as a whole: Newly diagnosed patients had baseline TCR diversity that was reportedly lower than that of healthy donors. Complete responders had baseline diversity similar to newly diagnosed patients.

This clonotype was obtained from a human donor with classical Hodgkin lymphoma. The chain has TRBV2 and TRBJ2-2; 8 bases agree with TRBD2. The material was peripheral blood mononuclear cells (PBMCs), obtained before the second cycle of nivolumab. CDR3 protein: CASRATSGNTGELFF. DNA for the CDR3: TGTGCCAGCAGGGCTACTAGCGGGAACACCGGGGAGCTGTTTTTT.